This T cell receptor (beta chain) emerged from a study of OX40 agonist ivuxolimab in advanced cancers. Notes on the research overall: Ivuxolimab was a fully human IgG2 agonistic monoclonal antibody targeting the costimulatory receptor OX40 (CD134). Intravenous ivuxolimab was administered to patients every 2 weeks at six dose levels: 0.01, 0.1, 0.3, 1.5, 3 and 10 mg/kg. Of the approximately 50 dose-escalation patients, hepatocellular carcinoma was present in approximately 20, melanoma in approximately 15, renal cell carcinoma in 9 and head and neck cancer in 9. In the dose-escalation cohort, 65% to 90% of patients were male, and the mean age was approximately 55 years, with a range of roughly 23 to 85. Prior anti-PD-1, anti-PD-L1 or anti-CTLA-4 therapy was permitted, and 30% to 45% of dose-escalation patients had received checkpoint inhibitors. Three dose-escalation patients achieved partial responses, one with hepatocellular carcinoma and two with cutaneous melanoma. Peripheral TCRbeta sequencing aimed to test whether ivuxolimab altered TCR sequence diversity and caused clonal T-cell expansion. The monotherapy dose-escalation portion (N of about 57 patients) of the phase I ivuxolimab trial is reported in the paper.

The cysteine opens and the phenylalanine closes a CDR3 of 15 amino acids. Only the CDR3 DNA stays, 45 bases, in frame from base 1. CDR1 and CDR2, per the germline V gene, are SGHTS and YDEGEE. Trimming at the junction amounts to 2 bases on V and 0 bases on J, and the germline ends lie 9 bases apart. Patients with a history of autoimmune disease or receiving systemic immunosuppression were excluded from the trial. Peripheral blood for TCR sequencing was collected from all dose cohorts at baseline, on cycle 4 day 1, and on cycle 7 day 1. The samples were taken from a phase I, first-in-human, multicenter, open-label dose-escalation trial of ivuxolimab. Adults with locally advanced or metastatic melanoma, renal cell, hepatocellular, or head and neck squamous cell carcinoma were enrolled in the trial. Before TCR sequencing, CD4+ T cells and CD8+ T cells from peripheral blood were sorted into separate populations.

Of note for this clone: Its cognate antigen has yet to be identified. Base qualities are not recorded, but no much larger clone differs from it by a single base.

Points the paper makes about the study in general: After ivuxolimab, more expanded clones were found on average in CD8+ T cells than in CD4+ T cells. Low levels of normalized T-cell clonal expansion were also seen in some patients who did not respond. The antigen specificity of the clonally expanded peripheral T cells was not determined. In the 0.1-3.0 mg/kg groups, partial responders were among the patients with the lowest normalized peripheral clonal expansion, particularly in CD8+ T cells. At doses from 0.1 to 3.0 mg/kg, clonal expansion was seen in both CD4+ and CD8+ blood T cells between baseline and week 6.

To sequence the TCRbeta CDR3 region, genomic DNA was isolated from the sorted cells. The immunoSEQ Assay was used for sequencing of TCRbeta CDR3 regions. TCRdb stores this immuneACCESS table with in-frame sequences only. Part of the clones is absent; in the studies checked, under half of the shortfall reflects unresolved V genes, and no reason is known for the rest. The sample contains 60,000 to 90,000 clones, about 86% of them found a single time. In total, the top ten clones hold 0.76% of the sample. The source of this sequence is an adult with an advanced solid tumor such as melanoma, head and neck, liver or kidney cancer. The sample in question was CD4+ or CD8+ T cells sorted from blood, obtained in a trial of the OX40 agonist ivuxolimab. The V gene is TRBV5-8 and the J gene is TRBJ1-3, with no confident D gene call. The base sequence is TGTGCCAGCAGCTTAAGAAGGATCTCTGGAAACACCATATATTTT. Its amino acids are CASSLRRISGNTIYF.